This TCR beta chain was profiled in a study of metastatic and nonmetastatic thyroid tumors. Study-wide background: It was across blood and tumor or nodule tissue from malignant and benign thyroid patients that repertoires were compared. Findings of the study overall: Reported TCR beta diversity, measured in blood and tumor, was significantly higher for malignant thyroid tumors than for benign nodules.

TCRdb redid the clone calls on the PCR reads using MiXCR. This sample has fewer than 4,500 clones, with approximately 40% found just once. The germline CDR1 and CDR2 sequences are MNHEY and SMNVEV (reference sequence). The CDR3 is 12 residues long. V shed 8 bases and J shed 0 bases, with 7 bases lying between them. This clone was recorded a few times. What it recognizes is unknown. Patients were all untreated before their thyroid surgery. Sequences were obtained from adjacent normal tissue. The clonotype was recovered from a male donor with papillary thyroid cancer or a benign thyroid nodule (not recorded which). Some clones in this sample may be carry-over from other donors' samples. The chain employs TRBV27 and TRBJ1-1; D unresolved. CDR3 residues: CASRRVNTEAFF. CDR3 nucleotides: TGTGCCAGCCGAAGGGTGAACACTGAAGCTTTCTTT.